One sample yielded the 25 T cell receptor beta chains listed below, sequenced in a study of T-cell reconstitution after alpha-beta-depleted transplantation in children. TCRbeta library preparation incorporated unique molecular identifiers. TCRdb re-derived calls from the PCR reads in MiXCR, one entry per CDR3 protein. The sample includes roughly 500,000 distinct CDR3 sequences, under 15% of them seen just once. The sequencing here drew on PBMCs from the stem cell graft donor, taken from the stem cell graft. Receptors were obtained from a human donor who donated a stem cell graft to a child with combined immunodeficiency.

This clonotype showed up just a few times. CDR3: CASSFSGGLQETQYF. DNA of the CDR3: TGCGCCAGCAGCTTCAGTGGGGGGCTCCAAGAGACCCAGTACTTC. The chain carries TRBV5-1 and TRBJ2-5; D may match TRBD1 or TRBD2 (6 bases each). The germline V and J ends were trimmed by 2 bases and 1 base, with 12 bases remaining between them. This CDR3 is built from 15 residues. Germline CDR1 is SGHRS and CDR2 is YFSETQ.

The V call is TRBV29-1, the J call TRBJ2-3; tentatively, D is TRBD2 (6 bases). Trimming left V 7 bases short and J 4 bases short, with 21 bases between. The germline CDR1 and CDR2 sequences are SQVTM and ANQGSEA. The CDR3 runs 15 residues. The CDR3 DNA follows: TGCAGCGCCGGGCGGGAACTCGGAGGGGCAGATACGCAGTATTTT. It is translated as CSAGRELGGADTQYF.

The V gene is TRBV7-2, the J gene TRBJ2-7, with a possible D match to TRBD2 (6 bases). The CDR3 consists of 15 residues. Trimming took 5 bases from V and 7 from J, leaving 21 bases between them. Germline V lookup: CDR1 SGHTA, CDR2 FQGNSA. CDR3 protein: CASSITHGGVGEQYF. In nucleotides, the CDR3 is TGTGCCAGCAGCATTACCCATGGAGGGGTAGGGGAGCAGTACTTC. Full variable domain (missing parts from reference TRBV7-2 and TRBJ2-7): GAGVSQSPSNKVTEKGKDVELRCDPISGHTALYWYRQSLGQGLEFLIYFQGNSAPDKSGLPSDRFSAERTGGSVSTLTIQRTQQEDSAVYLCASSITHGGVGEQYFGPGTRLTVT.

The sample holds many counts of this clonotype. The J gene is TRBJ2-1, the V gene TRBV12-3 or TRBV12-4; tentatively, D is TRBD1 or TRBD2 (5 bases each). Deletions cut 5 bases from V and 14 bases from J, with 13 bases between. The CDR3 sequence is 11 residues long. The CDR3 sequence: CASSGDLGEFF. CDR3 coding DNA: TGTGCCAGCAGTGGAGACCTGGGGGAGTTCTTC.

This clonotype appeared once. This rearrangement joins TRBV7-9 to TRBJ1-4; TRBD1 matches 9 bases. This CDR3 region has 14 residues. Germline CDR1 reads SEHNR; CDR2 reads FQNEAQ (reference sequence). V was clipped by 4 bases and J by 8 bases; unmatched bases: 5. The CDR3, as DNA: TGTGCCAGCAGCTCCAGGACAGGGGTCGAAAAACTGTTTTTT. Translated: CASSSRTGVEKLFF. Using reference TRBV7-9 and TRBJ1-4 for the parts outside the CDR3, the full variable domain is DTGVSQNPRHKITKRGQNVTFRCDPISEHNRLYWYRQTLGQGPEFLTYFQNEAQLEKSRLLSDRFSAERPKGSFSTLEIQRTEQGDSAMYLCASSSRTGVEKLFFGSGTQLSVL.

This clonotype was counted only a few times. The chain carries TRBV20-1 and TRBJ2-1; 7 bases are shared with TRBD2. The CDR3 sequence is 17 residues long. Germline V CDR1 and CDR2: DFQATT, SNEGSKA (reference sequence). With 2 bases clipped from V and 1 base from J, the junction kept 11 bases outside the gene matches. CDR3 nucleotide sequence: TGCAGTGCTAGACCGGCTTGGCGGGAGTCGTCCTACAATGAGCAGTTCTTC. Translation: CSARPAWRESSYNEQFF.

CDR3 sequence reads: CASSRTGYEAFF. DNA for the CDR3: TGCGCCAGCAGCCGCACAGGGTACGAAGCTTTCTTT. The rearrangement uses TRBV4-3 and TRBJ1-1; tentative D call: TRBD1 (6 bases). The germline gives CDR1 LGHNA, CDR2 YSLEER. This CDR3 has 12 residues. V was cut by 4 bases and J by 8 bases, with 11 bases left in between.

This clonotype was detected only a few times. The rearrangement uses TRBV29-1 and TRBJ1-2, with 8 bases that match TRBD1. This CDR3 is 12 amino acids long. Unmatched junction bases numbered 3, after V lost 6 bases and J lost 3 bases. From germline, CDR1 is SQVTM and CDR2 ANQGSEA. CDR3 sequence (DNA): TGCAGCGTCCGGGACAGGTACTATGGCTACACCTTC. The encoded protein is CSVRDRYYGYTF. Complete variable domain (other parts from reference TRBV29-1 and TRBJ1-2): SAVISQKPSRDICQRGTSLTIQCQVDSQVTMMFWYRQQPGQSLTLIATANQGSEATYESGFVIDKFPISRPNLTFSTLTVSNMSPEDSSIYLCSVRDRYYGYTFGSGTRLTVV.

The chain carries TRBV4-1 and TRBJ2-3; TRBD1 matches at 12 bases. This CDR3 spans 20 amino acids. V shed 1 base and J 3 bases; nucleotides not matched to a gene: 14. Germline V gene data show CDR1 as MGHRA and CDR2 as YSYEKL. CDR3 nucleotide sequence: TGCGCCAGCAGCCAAGGAGACGGGACAGGGGGCGCCCCGAGGACAGATACGCAGTATTTT. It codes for CASSQGDGTGGAPRTDTQYF.

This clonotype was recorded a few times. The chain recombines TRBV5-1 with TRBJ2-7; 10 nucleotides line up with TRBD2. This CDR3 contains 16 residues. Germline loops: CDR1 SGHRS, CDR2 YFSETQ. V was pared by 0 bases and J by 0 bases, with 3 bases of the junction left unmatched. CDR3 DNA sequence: TGCGCCAGCAGCTTGGATCTAGCGGGGGCCTCCTACGAGCAGTACTTC. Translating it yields CASSLDLAGASYEQYF.

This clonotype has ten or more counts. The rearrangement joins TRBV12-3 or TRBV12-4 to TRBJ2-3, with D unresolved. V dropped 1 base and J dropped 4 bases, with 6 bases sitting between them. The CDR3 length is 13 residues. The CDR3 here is CASSLGLPDTQYF. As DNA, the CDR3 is TGTGCCAGCAGTTTAGGACTCCCAGATACGCAGTATTTT.

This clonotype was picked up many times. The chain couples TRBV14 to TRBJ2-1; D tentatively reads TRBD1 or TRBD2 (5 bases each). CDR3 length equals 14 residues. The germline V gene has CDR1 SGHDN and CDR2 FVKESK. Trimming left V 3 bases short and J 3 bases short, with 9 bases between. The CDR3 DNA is TGTGCCAGCAGCCAGGGACGGTTCTACAATGAGCAGTTCTTC. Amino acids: CASSQGRFYNEQFF.

Here the CDR3 reads CASSYSVLTDTQYF. For the CDR3, the DNA is TGTGCCAGCAGTTATTCCGTTCTCACAGATACGCAGTATTTT. The gene calls are TRBV6-2 or TRBV6-3 and TRBJ2-3; D uncertain. CDR1 MNHEY and CDR2 SVGEGT come from the germline V gene. Trimming shortened V by 3 bases and J by 2 bases, and 9 bases separated the two germline ends. The CDR3 has 14 residues.

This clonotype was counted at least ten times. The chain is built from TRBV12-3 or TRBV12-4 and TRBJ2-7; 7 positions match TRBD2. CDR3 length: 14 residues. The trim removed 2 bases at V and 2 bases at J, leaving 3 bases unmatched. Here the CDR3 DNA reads TGTGCCAGCAGTTTAAGCGGGACTGCCTACGAGCAGTACTTC. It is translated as CASSLSGTAYEQYF.

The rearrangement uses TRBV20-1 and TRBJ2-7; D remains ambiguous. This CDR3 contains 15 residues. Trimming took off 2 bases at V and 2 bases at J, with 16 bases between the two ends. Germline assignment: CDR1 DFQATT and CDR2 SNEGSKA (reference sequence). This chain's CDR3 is CSARSGREATYEQYF. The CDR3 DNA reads TGCAGTGCTAGATCCGGCCGTGAAGCGACCTACGAGCAGTACTTC.

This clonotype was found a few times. The chain's CDR3 is CASSLRPGQGGSYEQYF. The CDR3 DNA sequence: TGTGCCAGCAGCTTACGTCCGGGACAGGGGGGATCCTACGAGCAGTACTTC. The V and J genes are TRBV7-8 and TRBJ2-7, with TRBD1 matching over 11 bases. Losses at the gene ends were 2 bases for V and 1 base for J; bases not matched to a gene: 7. The CDR3 contains 17 residues. Germline V gene data show CDR1 as SGHVS and CDR2 as FQNEAQ.

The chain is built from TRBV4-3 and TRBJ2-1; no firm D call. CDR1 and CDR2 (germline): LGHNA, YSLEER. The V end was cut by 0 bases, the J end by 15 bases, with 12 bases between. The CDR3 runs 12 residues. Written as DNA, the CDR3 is TGCGCCAGCAGCCAAGATAGTCTAAACAGGTTCTTC. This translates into CASSQDSLNRFF.

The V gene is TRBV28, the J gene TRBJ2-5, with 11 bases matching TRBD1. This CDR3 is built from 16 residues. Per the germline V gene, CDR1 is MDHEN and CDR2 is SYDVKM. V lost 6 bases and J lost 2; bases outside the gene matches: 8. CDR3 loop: CASSIPGQGEQETQYF. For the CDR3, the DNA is TGTGCCAGCAGCATACCGGGACAGGGGGAACAAGAGACCCAGTACTTC.

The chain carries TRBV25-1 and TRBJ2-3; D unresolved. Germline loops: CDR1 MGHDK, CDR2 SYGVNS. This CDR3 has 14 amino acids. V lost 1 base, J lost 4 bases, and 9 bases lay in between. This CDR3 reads CASSELDSPDTQYF. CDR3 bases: TGTGCCAGCAGTGAATTGGATAGTCCAGATACGCAGTATTTT.

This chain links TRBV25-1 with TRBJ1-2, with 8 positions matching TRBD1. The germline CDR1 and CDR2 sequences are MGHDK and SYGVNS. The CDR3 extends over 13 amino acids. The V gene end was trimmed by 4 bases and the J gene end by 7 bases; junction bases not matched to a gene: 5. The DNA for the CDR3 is TGTGCCAGCAGTGTGGACAGGGCCTTTGGCTACACCTTC. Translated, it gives CASSVDRAFGYTF.

This chain's CDR3 is CASSLRAGVLEQYF. The DNA of the CDR3 is TGTGCCAGCAGTTTAAGGGCGGGCGTCCTCGAGCAGTACTTC. V usage is TRBV28 and J usage is TRBJ2-7; D perhaps matches TRBD2 (5 bases). V was pared by 2 bases and J by 6 bases, with 14 bases between. The germline V gene encodes CDR1 MDHEN and CDR2 SYDVKM. The CDR3 is 14 residues long.

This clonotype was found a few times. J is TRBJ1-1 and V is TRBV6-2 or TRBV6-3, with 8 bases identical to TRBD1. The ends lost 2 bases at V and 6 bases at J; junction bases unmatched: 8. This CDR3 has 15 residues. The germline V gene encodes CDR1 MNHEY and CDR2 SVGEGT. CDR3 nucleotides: TGTGCCAGCAGTTACCTGTGGCAGGGGGCGTCTGAAGCTTTCTTT. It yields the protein CASSYLWQGASEAFF.

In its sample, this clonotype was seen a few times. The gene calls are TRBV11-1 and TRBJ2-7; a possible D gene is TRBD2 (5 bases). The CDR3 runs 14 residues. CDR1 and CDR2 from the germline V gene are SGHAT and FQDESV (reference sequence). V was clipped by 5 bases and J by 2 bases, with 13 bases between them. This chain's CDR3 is CASSRADGTYEQYF. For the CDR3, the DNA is TGTGCCAGCAGCAGAGCGGACGGTACCTACGAGCAGTACTTC.

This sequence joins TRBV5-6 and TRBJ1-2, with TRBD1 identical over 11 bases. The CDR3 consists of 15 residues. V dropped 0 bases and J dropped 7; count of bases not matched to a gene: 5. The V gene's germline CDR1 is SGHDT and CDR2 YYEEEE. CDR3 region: CASSLVDRGPSGYTF. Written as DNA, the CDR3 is TGTGCCAGCAGCTTGGTGGACAGGGGGCCGTCTGGCTACACCTTC.

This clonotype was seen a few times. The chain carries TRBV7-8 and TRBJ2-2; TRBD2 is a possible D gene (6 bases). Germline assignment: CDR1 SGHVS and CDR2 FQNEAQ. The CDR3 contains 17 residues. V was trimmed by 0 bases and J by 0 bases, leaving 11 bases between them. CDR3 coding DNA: TGTGCCAGCAGCTTAGCGTCGCGGACTACGAACACCGGGGAGCTGTTTTTT. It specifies CASSLASRTTNTGELFF.